Presented here are 3 T cell receptor beta chains from one specimen sequenced in a study of blood T cell repertoires in COVID-19. Profiled with immunoSEQ multiplex PCR; TCRdb holds only in-frame clones, not every one. The profile covers approximately 140,000 clones, with roughly 84% appearing a single time and roughly 2% taken by the ten largest. The sample consisted of peripheral blood. The receptors were gathered from a man aged 65 to 85 with acute or convalescent COVID-19.

This clone has only one observation. The chain couples TRBV6-6 to TRBJ2-7, with D perhaps matching TRBD1 (6 bases). This CDR3 has 14 residues. V was trimmed by 0 bases and J by 4 bases, leaving 10 bases between them. The germline gives CDR1 MNHNY, CDR2 SVGAGI (reference sequence). The CDR3 DNA follows: TGTGCCAGCAGTTACTCGACAGGTATTTACGAGCAGTACTTC. Translated, it gives CASSYSTGIYEQYF.

The chain links TRBV2 to TRBJ1-5; possible D gene TRBD1, 5 bases. Germline loops: CDR1 SNHLY, CDR2 FYNNEI. This CDR3 contains 14 residues. Trimming stripped 5 bases from V and 7 bases from J, with 15 bases between. CDR3 protein: CASSTQGGEQPQHF. The CDR3 region has the DNA TGTGCCAGCAGTACTCAGGGTGGGGAACAGCCCCAGCATTTT.

This chain uses TRBV11-2 with TRBJ2-2; perhaps TRBD2 as D (5 bases). This CDR3 comprises 16 residues. Trimming removed 1 base from V and 1 base from J, with 10 bases in between. Germline V gives CDR1 SGHAT, CDR2 FQNNGV. The CDR3 DNA follows: TGTGCCAGCAGCTTAGTTGTCGGAGGGAACACCGGGGAGCTGTTTTTT. Its protein is CASSLVVGGNTGELFF.